Listed below are T cell receptor beta chains from one sample, sequenced in a study of blood T cell repertoires in COVID-19. Profiling relied on immunoSEQ multiplex PCR, and the TCRdb table lists in-frame clones only, not all of them. Of under 85,000 clones listed, around 80% were seen once; the top ten hold more than 10%. The sample comprised peripheral blood. These receptors all come from a man aged 50 or older with COVID-19, enrolled during active disease. The CDR3 runs from the conserved cysteine through the conserved F or W. Fields, in order: V gene, clone size, J gene, D gene, CDR3 DNA, CDR3 protein. A D gene is named only where the DNA matches it firmly. Some rows have no size entry. The others give once, few or many, or a class for an expanded clone.

TRBV27	-	TRBJ2-2	TRBD2	TGTGCCAGCAGTTTACCGGGACTAGCGGGGACCACCGGGGAGCTGTTTTTT	CASSLPGLAGTTGELFF
TRBV5-6	few	TRBJ1-1	TRBD1	TGTGCCAGCACCGGGACAGGAGACATGAACACTGAAGCTTTCTTT	CASTGTGDMNTEAFF
TRBV5-6	-	TRBJ1-2	-	TGTGCCAGCAGCCAAAGGACAGTGGCTAACTATGGCTACACCTTC	CASSQRTVANYGYTF
TRBV2	few	TRBJ1-1	-	TGTGCCAGCAGCACAGGGAGGAACACTGAAGCTTTCTTT	CASSTGRNTEAFF
TRBV7-2	-	TRBJ1-2	-	TGTGCCAGCAGCCCTCACGGCCAGGGGCTCTATGGCTACACCTTC	CASSPHGQGLYGYTF
TRBV24-1	-	TRBJ2-3	-	TGTGCCACCAGTGTTGGCACAGGGTGGGGCACAGATACGCAGTATTTT	CATSVGTGWGTDTQYF
TRBV9	-	TRBJ2-4	TRBD2	TGTGCCAGCAGCCCGACTAGCGGGGTTGAAAACATTCAGTACTTC	CASSPTSGVENIQYF
TRBV10-3	-	TRBJ2-7	-	TGTGCCATCAGTAAAGACCCGCATTCGGGGGAGCAGTACTTC	CAISKDPHSGEQYF
TRBV14	-	TRBJ1-1	-	TGTGCCAGCAGCCAACAGCAGGACACTGAAGCTTTCTTT	CASSQQQDTEAFF
TRBV2	-	TRBJ1-1	-	TGTGCCAGCAGAAAGACAGGGAACACTGAAGCTTTCTTT	CASRKTGNTEAFF
TRBV2	-	TRBJ1-1	-	TGTGCCAGCAGTGAAAGAGCGGGGGGGAACACTGAAGCTTTCTTT	CASSERAGGNTEAFF
TRBV12-3/TRBV12-4	-	TRBJ1-4	-	TGTGCCAGCAGTTTAGCGGGGGGGGAAAAACTGTTTTTT	CASSLAGGEKLFF
TRBV29-1	-	TRBJ2-5	-	TGCAGCGTTTACAACGGGGAGACCCAGTACTTC	CSVYNGETQYF
TRBV18	few	TRBJ2-2	-	TGTGCCAGCTCACCAACTCCCTTGGCCGGGGAGCTGTTTTTT	CASSPTPLAGELFF
TRBV11-2	-	TRBJ2-2	TRBD2	TGTGCCAGCAGCCCTATCGGGGGGGCCCGGGAGCTGTTTTTT	CASSPIGGARELFF
TRBV6-5	-	TRBJ1-2	-	TGTGCCAGCCGGCTTACGAAGGGGTACTATGGCTACACCTTC	CASRLTKGYYGYTF
TRBV9	-	TRBJ2-2	-	TGTGCCAGCAGCCTCTATAACACCGGGGAGCTGTTTTTT	CASSLYNTGELFF
TRBV5-6	-	TRBJ2-7	TRBD2	TGTGCCAGCAGCTTTTCACCCAGCGGGGGGATTCTCTACGAGCAGTACTTC	CASSFSPSGGILYEQYF
TRBV6-4	-	TRBJ2-3	TRBD2	TGTGCCAGCAGTGAGACTAGCGGGGGGACAGATACGCAGTATTTT	CASSETSGGTDTQYF
TRBV5-6	-	TRBJ1-1	-	TGTGCCAGCAGCTTTTCCAGCGCCATGAACACTGAAGCTTTCTTT	CASSFSSAMNTEAFF
TRBV5-5	-	TRBJ1-2	TRBD1	TGTGCCAGCAGCTTGGCCGGGACAGGGGGTGGTTTTGGCTACACCTTC	CASSLAGTGGGFGYTF
TRBV6-1	-	TRBJ2-2	-	TGTGCCAGCAGTGGCCAGACAGAGACTAACACCGGGGAGCTGTTTTTT	CASSGQTETNTGELFF
TRBV2	-	TRBJ2-5	TRBD1	TGTGCCAGCCGACAGGGGGCACGGGAGACCCAGTACTTC	CASRQGARETQYF
TRBV6-2/TRBV6-3	few	TRBJ1-5	TRBD1	TGTGCCAGCAGTCCGGACAGGGCCCAGCCCCAGCATTTT	CASSPDRAQPQHF
TRBV7-9	-	TRBJ2-5	-	TGTGCCAGCAGCGCCCGGGACAAGGAAAAAGAGACCCAGTACTTC	CASSARDKEKETQYF
TRBV25-1	-	TRBJ1-6	-	TGTGCCAGCCGCGACAGGTTTAATTCACCCCTCCACTTT	CASRDRFNSPLHF
TRBV6-5	-	TRBJ1-2	-	TGTGCCAGCAGTTACTCGACGGCGGGGAACTATGGCTACACCTTC	CASSYSTAGNYGYTF
TRBV30	-	TRBJ2-3	-	TGTGCCTGGAGGGAGACCCACACAGATACGCAGTATTTT	CAWRETHTDTQYF
TRBV4-1	-	TRBJ2-1	TRBD1	TGCGCCAGCAGCCAGCAACCGGGACAGGGGTCCTACAATGAGCAGTTCTTC	CASSQQPGQGSYNEQFF
TRBV6-5	-	TRBJ1-3	-	TGTGCCAGCAGTACCTCCGGTTTAGAGGGAGACACCATATATTTT	CASSTSGLEGDTIYF
TRBV29-1	-	TRBJ2-5	-	TGCAGCGTATTGACAGTCCAAGAGACCCAGTACTTC	CSVLTVQETQYF
TRBV6-1	-	TRBJ2-7	TRBD1	TGTGCCAGCAGTGAACAGGGGACAGGGGCCTACGAGCAGTACTTC	CASSEQGTGAYEQYF